The 8 T cell receptor beta chains given below trace back to one sample, sequenced in a study of long-term antiretroviral therapy in people with HIV. Assay version v3.0 of immunoSEQ was used, and it was run at survey level. This table comes from immunoSEQ multiplex PCR, and its TCRdb copy is limited to in-frame clones, with some not included. The table includes some 17,000 clones, around 85% detected once. The source material was unsorted PBMCs, sampled approximately 1.3 years before starting antiretroviral therapy. These receptors were obtained from a man aged 25-40 years with HIV.

The CDR3 DNA reads TGTGCCAGCAGTGTTGGGACTAGCGGGAGCCATGAGCAGTTCTTC. It codes for CASSVGTSGSHEQFF. The chain employs TRBV6-4 and TRBJ2-1; 14 bases are shared with TRBD2. The CDR3 is 15 residues long. Germline V gives CDR1 MRHNA, CDR2 SNTAGT. V dropped 4 bases and J dropped 8; count of bases not matched to a gene: 4.

J is TRBJ2-7 and V is TRBV18; D is perhaps TRBD1 (5 bases). Trimming pared 0 bases from V and 3 bases from J, leaving 9 bases between. The germline V gene has CDR1 KGHSH and CDR2 LQKENI. There are 14 residues in the CDR3. CDR3 bases: TGTGCCAGCTCACCACCGATGACAGTCTACGAGCAGTACTTC. Residues: CASSPPMTVYEQYF.

This chain joins TRBV19 and TRBJ1-6; D call uncertain. Trimming took off 0 bases at V and 0 bases at J, with 6 bases between the two ends. The length of the CDR3 is 16 residues. CDR1 is LNHDA, CDR2 SQIVND, per germline (reference sequence). CDR3 loop: CASSIDGSSYNSPLHF. The CDR3 DNA reads TGTGCCAGTAGTATAGATGGGAGCTCCTATAATTCACCCCTCCACTTT.

The genes are TRBV11-2 and TRBJ2-5; the match to TRBD1 covers 7 bases. V lost 0 bases, J lost 4 bases, and 5 bases stayed unmatched. Germline CDR1 reads SGHAT; CDR2 reads FQNNGV. This CDR3 is 15 amino acids long. CDR3 sequence reads: CASSLDRQGGETQYF. Written as DNA, the CDR3 is TGTGCCAGCAGCTTAGACCGACAGGGTGGAGAGACCCAGTACTTC.

The J gene is TRBJ2-3, the V gene TRBV5-1; weak D call: TRBD1 (5 bases). The CDR3 has 14 amino acids. From germline, CDR1 is SGHRS and CDR2 YFSETQ. V lost 0 bases to trimming and J lost 5 bases, with 10 bases between them. CDR3 nucleotides: TGCGCCAGCAGCTTGGGTGGGGCCCTAGATACGCAGTATTTT. This sequence encodes CASSLGGALDTQYF.

The chain is built from TRBV4-3 and TRBJ2-7, with 7 bases aligning to TRBD1. This CDR3 has 15 amino acids. The V segment lost 0 bases and the J segment 1 base; nucleotides outside the gene matches: 3. The germline gives CDR1 LGHNA, CDR2 YSLEER. This CDR3 is CASSQEARGSYEQYF. The CDR3 nucleotides read TGCGCCAGCAGCCAAGAGGCCAGGGGGTCCTACGAGCAGTACTTC.

The J gene is TRBJ1-1, the V gene TRBV7-9; D gene uncertain. The ends were cut back, 5 bases at V and 1 base at J, with 11 bases in the middle. CDR1 SEHNR and CDR2 FQNEAQ come from the germline V gene (reference sequence). This CDR3 has 14 residues. The chain's CDR3 is CASSPGSTNTEAFF. CDR3 bases: TGTGCCAGCAGCCCCGGGTCAACGAACACTGAAGCTTTCTTT.

This rearrangement joins TRBV19 to TRBJ2-2, with D perhaps TRBD1 or TRBD2 (5 bases each). Germline V gives CDR1 LNHDA, CDR2 SQIVND (reference sequence). Trimming pared 3 bases from V and 7 bases from J, leaving 18 bases between. The CDR3 spans 16 residues. The CDR3 loop is CASSIVVGQGVGELFF. CDR3 nucleotides: TGTGCCAGTAGTATCGTTGTTGGGCAGGGAGTCGGGGAGCTGTTTTTT.